The clone carrying this TCR beta chain was counted only a few times. Its antigen is as yet unknown. The CDR3 spans 18 residues. This entry comes from a study of CD8 T cells in ankylosing spondylitis. Study-wide results and limits: A TCR beta motif of under 10 highly homologous variants appeared characteristic of ankylosing spondylitis blood.

TCRdb independently ran MiXCR on the 5' RACE reads; one entry per CDR3 protein. This sample has hundreds of thousands of distinct CDR3 sequences, with roughly 27% found just once. The sequenced material came from blood, either unsorted or a sorted T cell fraction (not recorded which). The V call is TRBV21-1, the J call TRBJ2-1; TRBD2 is taken as the D call from the table, unchecked against the DNA. TRBV21-1 is tagged as a pseudogene. The sequence was collected from a male donor with ankylosing spondylitis. CDR3 amino acids: CASSKGKGLAGGPVEQFF. CDR3 bases: TGTGCCAGCAGCAAGGGGAAGGGACTAGCGGGAGGGCCTGTTGAGCAGTTCTTC.